One T cell receptor beta chain is described in this entry. Its cognate antigen is unknown. The data belong to a study of shared clonotypes between healthy human individuals. Overall study results and limits: The study found lower generation probabilities in non-shared clonotypes than in those shared by all four donors. The donor pool, a small one, limited the genetic and exposure-history diversity represented. On the whole, naive subsets had larger estimated richness than memory subsets had.

Replicate sorted-subset PCRs were loaded with roughly 190 ng DNA, roughly 33,000 T cell genomes. Repertoires were generated with immunoSEQ multiplex PCR, while TCRdb's copy carries only in-frame clones and drops some. The table includes about 680,000 clones, around 72% detected once. V lost 4 bases and J 0 bases, leaving 14 bases between the germline ends. Germline loops: CDR1 SGDLS, CDR2 YYNGEE. The CDR3 spans 15 residues. The V and J genes are TRBV9 and TRBJ2-7; TRBD2 might be the D (5 bases). Sequencing was carried out using memory CD4+ T cells sorted from blood. Specified subset: CD45RA-negative fraction. The origin of this receptor is a woman younger than 45 in good health. CDR3 in amino acids: CASSLGLADSYEQYF. Here the CDR3 DNA reads TGTGCCAGCAGCCTCGGACTGGCTGACTCCTACGAGCAGTACTTC.